Shown below are 6 T cell receptor beta chains from a single sample sequenced in a study of shared clonotypes between healthy human individuals. Clones were read by immunoSEQ multiplex PCR, and TCRdb kept only the in-frame ones, dropping some. The repertoire has fewer than 550,000 clones, 60% to 80% of them found once; the top ten carry approximately 12%. Material: PBMCs. The receptor source for this set is a woman in her 40s in good health. Some clones in this sample may be carry-over from other donors' samples.

The rearrangement uses TRBV6-5 and TRBJ1-3; TRBD1 matches 8 bases. The trim removed 6 bases at V and 8 bases at J, leaving 9 bases unmatched. Germline CDR1 MNHEY, CDR2 SVGAGI. The CDR3 is made up of 14 amino acids. The CDR3 nucleotides read TGTGCCAGCAGCCAGGACAGGGCCGGGGACACCATATATTTT. Amino acids: CASSQDRAGDTIYF.

Only one count was recorded for this clone. The V and J genes are TRBV7-6 and TRBJ2-1, with D possibly TRBD1 on 5 matching bases. The germline CDR1 and CDR2 sequences are SGHVS and FNYEAQ. The CDR3 is 14 amino acids. Trimming removed 5 bases from V and 8 bases from J, with 16 bases in between. The CDR3 DNA reads TGTGCCAGCAGCCCATACTCTGGGGCCGATGAGCAGTTCTTC. Protein sequence: CASSPYSGADEQFF.

In its sample, this clone was seen a few times. The rearrangement uses TRBV9 and TRBJ2-1; a weak D match, TRBD2 (6 bases). The germline gives CDR1 SGDLS, CDR2 YYNGEE. The CDR3 is 15 amino acids. V was trimmed by 1 base and J by 3 bases, leaving 11 bases between them. In DNA form, the CDR3 reads TGTGCCAGCAGCGTACAAGGTAGCGGCTACAATGAGCAGTTCTTC. It specifies CASSVQGSGYNEQFF.

The chain employs TRBV6-5 and TRBJ1-2; TRBD1 aligns across 9 bases. The CDR3 has 12 amino acids. After removal of 8 bases from V and 4 bases from J, the junction contained 2 bases not matched to a gene. Germline V lookup: CDR1 MNHEY, CDR2 SVGAGI. In DNA, the CDR3 is TGTGCCAGCTGGACAGGGGTCTATGGCTACACCTTC. Protein product: CASWTGVYGYTF.

This chain joins TRBV4-1 and TRBJ2-2, with D perhaps TRBD2 (6 bases). V gave up 0 bases and J gave up 2 bases, with 10 bases separating them. This CDR3 has 16 amino acids. In germline, CDR1 is MGHRA, CDR2 YSYEKL. The CDR3 coding sequence is TGCGCCAGCAGCCAAGACGTGGGGGGAAACACCGGGGAGCTGTTTTTT. Translation gives CASSQDVGGNTGELFF.

The chain uses TRBV5-1 and TRBJ2-3; tentative D call: TRBD2 (6 bases). Trimming cost V 5 bases and J 0 bases, with 13 bases left between them. The length of the CDR3 is 15 residues. Per the germline V gene, CDR1 is SGHRS and CDR2 is YFSETQ. The CDR3 spells CASSFTSTSTDTQYF. For the CDR3, the DNA is TGCGCCAGCAGTTTTACTAGCACCAGCACAGATACGCAGTATTTT.